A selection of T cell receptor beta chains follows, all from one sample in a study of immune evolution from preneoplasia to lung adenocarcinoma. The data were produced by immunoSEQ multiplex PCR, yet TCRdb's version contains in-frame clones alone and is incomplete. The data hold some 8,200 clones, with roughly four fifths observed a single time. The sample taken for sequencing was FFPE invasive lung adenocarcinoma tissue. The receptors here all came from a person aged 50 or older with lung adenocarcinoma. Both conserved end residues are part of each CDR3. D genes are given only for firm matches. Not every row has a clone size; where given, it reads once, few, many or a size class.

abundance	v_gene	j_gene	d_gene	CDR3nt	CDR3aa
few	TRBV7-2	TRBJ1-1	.	TGTGCCAGCAGCTTAGCGGGGCTCCCGAACACTGAAGCTTTCTTT	CASSLAGLPNTEAFF
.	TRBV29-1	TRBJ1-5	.	TGCAGCGTCCCGGGCCAAAATCAGCCCCAGCATTTT	CSVPGQNQPQHF
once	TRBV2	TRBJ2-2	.	TGTGCCAGCAGTCGGGAGAAGCCCGGGGAGCTGTTTTTT	CASSREKPGELFF
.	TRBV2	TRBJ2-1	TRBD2	TGTGCCAGCAGTAGACTAGCGGGAGGGGGCAATGAGCAGTTCTTC	CASSRLAGGGNEQFF
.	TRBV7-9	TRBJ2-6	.	TGTGCCAGCCCCGGGGCCCGTCACCCCTTAGGGGCCAACGTCCTGACTTTC	CASPGARHPLGANVLTF
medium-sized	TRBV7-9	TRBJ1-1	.	TGTGCCAGCAGCTTAGTCGGGTCTGAAGCTTTCTTT	CASSLVGSEAFF
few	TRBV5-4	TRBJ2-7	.	TGTGCCAGCAGCTTAGGTGGCGGCTCAGCGGCCGGTGAGAGTTCGGACGAGCAGTACTTC	CASSLGGGSAAGESSDEQYF
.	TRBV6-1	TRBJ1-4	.	TGTGCCAGCAGTGAAGACAGAGTAGGCGAAAAACTGTTTTTT	CASSEDRVGEKLFF
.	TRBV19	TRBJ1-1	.	TGTGCCAGTAGTACTCCCGGGACGCACACTGAAGCTTTCTTT	CASSTPGTHTEAFF
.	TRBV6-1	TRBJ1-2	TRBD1	TGTGCCATCGGGGGGTGGGGGACAGACTATGGCTACACCTTC	CAIGGWGTDYGYTF
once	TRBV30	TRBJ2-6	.	TGTGCCTGGAGTCGGCTATCCTCTGGGGCCAACGTCCTGACTTTC	CAWSRLSSGANVLTF
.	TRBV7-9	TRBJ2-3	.	TGTGCCAGCAGCCGGATACTAGCAACTAGCACAGATACGCAGTATTTT	CASSRILATSTDTQYF
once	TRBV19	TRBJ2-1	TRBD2	TGTGCCACGCGGCGGGAGGGCTACAATGAGCAGTTCTTC	CATRREGYNEQFF
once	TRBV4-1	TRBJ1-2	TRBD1	TGCGCCAGCAGCCAAATGGGGACAGGGGAATTCTATGGCTACACCTTC	CASSQMGTGEFYGYTF
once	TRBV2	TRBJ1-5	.	TGTGCCAGCAGTGTGGGGGGTAGGGTAATCTCTCAGCCCCAGCATTTT	CASSVGGRVISQPQHF
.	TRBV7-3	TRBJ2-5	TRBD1	TGTGCCAGCAGCACAAACAGGGGGAGTGAGACCCAGTACTTC	CASSTNRGSETQYF
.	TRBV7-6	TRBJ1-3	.	TGTGCCAGCAGCTTAGGTGCGGGGGGGGACACCATATATTTT	CASSLGAGGDTIYF
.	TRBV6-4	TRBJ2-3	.	TGTGCCAGCAGCAGTCAGGAGTCTAGCACAGATACGCAGTATTTT	CASSSQESSTDTQYF
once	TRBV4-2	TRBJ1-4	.	TGTGCCAGCAGCCCTCCCTTGCAGCAGAATGAAAAACTGTTTTTT	CASSPPLQQNEKLFF
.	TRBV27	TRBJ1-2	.	TGTGCCAGCAGTTTCGGGATCGACTATGGCTACACCTTC	CASSFGIDYGYTF
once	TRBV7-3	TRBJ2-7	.	TGTGCCAGCAGCTTAAACACGAACTACGAGCAGTACTTC	CASSLNTNYEQYF
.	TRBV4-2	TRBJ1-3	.	TGTGCCAGCAGCCAAGAGTACAGCTCTGGAAACACCATATATTTT	CASSQEYSSGNTIYF
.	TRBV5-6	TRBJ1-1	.	TGTGCCAGCAGCTTGGACCCAGGCCTCACTGAAGCTTTCTTT	CASSLDPGLTEAFF
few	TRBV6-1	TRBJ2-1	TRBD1	TGTGCCAGCCGAACCTGGGACAGTTCCTACAATGAGCAGTTCTTC	CASRTWDSSYNEQFF
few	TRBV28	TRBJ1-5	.	TGTGCCAGCAGTTTATTGGCTGGCAATCAGCCCCAGCATTTT	CASSLLAGNQPQHF
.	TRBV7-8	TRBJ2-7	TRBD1	TGTGCCAGCAGCATCCGGGACAGGGCTTACGAGCAGTACTTC	CASSIRDRAYEQYF
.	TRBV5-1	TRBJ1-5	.	TGCGCCAGCAGCTTGGAGGGCACAAACAATCAGCCCCAGCATTTT	CASSLEGTNNQPQHF
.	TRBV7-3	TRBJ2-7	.	TGTGCCAGCAGCTTAATTCAGGGGGGCGAGCAGTACTTC	CASSLIQGGEQYF
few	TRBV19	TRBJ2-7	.	TGTGCCAGTAGTCCCCGGGGGCGCAGCGCCTACGAGCAGTACTTC	CASSPRGRSAYEQYF
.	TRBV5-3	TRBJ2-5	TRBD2	TGTGCCAGAAGCAAGGTTCCGGGACTAGCGGAGGAATGGGTGGAGACCCAGTACTTC	CARSKVPGLAEEWVETQYF
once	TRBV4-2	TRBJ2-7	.	TGTGCCAGCAGCCAAGCGGGTGACCGGGTCTACGAGCAGTACTTC	CASSQAGDRVYEQYF
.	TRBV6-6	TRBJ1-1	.	TGTGCCAGCAGTTACCATGGAGCTTTCTTT	CASSYHGAFF
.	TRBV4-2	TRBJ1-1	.	TGTGCCAGCAGCCCAGCGGGTACGGGGCGGGACACTGAAGCTTTCTTT	CASSPAGTGRDTEAFF
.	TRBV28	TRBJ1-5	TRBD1	TGTGCCAGCAGCTTGGACAGGTCTAGCAATCAGCCCCAGCATTTT	CASSLDRSSNQPQHF
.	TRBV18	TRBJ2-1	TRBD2	TGTGCCAGCTCATTAACTATAGCGGGAGGGCCCTACAATGAGCAGTTCTTC	CASSLTIAGGPYNEQFF
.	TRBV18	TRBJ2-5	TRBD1	TGTGCCAGCTCCCCCGGGACAGACCAAGAGACCCAGTACTTC	CASSPGTDQETQYF
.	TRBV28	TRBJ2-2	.	TGTGCCAGCCGCCCTCCACGGCTTCTGACCGGGGAGCTGTTTTTT	CASRPPRLLTGELFF
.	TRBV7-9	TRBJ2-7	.	TGTGCCAGCAGACCCGAGGGAAAACCCCCCTACGAGCAGTACTTC	CASRPEGKPPYEQYF
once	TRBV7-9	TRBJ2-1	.	TGTGCCAGCAGCTTAGCGCCTAGTTCGAGGGATGAGCAGTTCTTC	CASSLAPSSRDEQFF
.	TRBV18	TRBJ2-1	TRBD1	TGTGCCAGCTCTTTCTATGGACAGGGGGTGAATGAGCAGTTCTTC	CASSFYGQGVNEQFF
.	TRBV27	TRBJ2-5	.	TGTGCCAGCAGTTTATTCCGGGACCAAGAGACCCAGTACTTC	CASSLFRDQETQYF
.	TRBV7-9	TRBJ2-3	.	TGTGCCAGCAGCCCCCCCCGGATGGGTTCTAGCACAGATACGCAGTATTTT	CASSPPRMGSSTDTQYF
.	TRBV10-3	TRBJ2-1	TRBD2	TGTGCCATCAGTGACCGGGGGGGGCAGGGCTCCTACAATGAGCAGTTCTTC	CAISDRGGQGSYNEQFF
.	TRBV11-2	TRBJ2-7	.	TGTGCCAGCAGCTTAGTGGCAGGGGCCTACGAGCAGTACTTC	CASSLVAGAYEQYF
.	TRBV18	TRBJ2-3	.	TGTGCCAGCTCGCTAAGAAACCCCGCGGCGGATACGCAGTATTTT	CASSLRNPAADTQYF
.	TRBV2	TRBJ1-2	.	TGTACCAGCGGGTTAGACTCTCCTATTTATGGCTACACCTTC	CTSGLDSPIYGYTF
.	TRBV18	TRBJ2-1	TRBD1	TGTGCCAGCTCAAAAGGGACAGGTCTTTACAATGAGCAGTTCTTC	CASSKGTGLYNEQFF
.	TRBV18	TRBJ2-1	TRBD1	TGTGCCAGCTCACTGACCTCGACAGGGGCAGGTGAGCAGTTCTTC	CASSLTSTGAGEQFF
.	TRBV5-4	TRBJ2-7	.	TGTGCCAGCAGCACACCGGGGCAAGTCTACGAGCAGTACTTC	CASSTPGQVYEQYF
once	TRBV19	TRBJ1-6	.	TGTGCCAGTAAGAGTTACGCCTATAATTCACCCCTCCACTTT	CASKSYAYNSPLHF
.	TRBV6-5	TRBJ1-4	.	TGTGCCAGCAGGGACACCCTGGGGGCTAATGAAAAACTGTTTTTT	CASRDTLGANEKLFF
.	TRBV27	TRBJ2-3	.	TGTGCCAGTAGAATCGGCGGGATAATCACAGATACGCAGTATTTT	CASRIGGIITDTQYF
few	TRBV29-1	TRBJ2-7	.	TGCAGCGTTGAAGGGGGAGCGTTC	CSVEGGAF
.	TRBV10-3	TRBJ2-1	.	TGTGCCATCAGTGAGTCTTTAGCGGCATCTTACAATGAGCAGTTCTTC	CAISESLAASYNEQFF
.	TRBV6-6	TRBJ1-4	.	TGTGCCAGCAGTCCAGGGGCAACTAATGAAAAACTGTTTTTT	CASSPGATNEKLFF
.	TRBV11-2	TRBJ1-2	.	TGTGCCAGCAGTGAATACTCGGGTCTAGGGTATGGCTACACCTTC	CASSEYSGLGYGYTF
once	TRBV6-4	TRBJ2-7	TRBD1	TGTGCCAGCAGTGACTCATGGACAGGGGCAAACGAGCAGTACTTC	CASSDSWTGANEQYF
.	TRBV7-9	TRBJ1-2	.	TGTGCCAGCAGCCTGCCTGGGAGGGATGGCTACACCTTC	CASSLPGRDGYTF
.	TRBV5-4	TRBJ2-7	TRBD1	TGTGCCAGCAGCTCCACGACAGGGTCCTACGAGCAGTACTTC	CASSSTTGSYEQYF